This T cell receptor (beta chain) was identified in a study of blood T cells in healthy people across ages. Whole-study results and caveats: Comparison with aged donors showed that long-lived donors had more naive CD4+ cells and higher diversity.

Using a J-beta primer mix together with a sample-barcoded 5' primer, a second PCR was run for roughly 7 to 11 cycles. TCRdb passed the 5' RACE reads through MiXCR, listing each CDR3 protein once. The sample lists 1.5 million to 1.9 million distinct CDR3 sequences, under 55% occurring once. Comment on this clonotype: Its antigen is unidentified.

Germline V lookup: CDR1 LGHNA, CDR2 YSLEER. The CDR3 sequence is 17 residues long. Trimming removed 0 bases at V and 5 bases at J, with 17 bases between. The sequenced material came from blood. The rearrangement links TRBV4-3 to TRBJ1-5; D possibly corresponds to TRBD1 (6 bases). The TCR originated in a woman younger than 30 in good health. CDR3: CASSQELLGQAYQPQHF. The CDR3 nucleotides are TGCGCCAGCAGCCAAGAGCTCTTGGGACAAGCCTATCAGCCCCAGCATTTT.